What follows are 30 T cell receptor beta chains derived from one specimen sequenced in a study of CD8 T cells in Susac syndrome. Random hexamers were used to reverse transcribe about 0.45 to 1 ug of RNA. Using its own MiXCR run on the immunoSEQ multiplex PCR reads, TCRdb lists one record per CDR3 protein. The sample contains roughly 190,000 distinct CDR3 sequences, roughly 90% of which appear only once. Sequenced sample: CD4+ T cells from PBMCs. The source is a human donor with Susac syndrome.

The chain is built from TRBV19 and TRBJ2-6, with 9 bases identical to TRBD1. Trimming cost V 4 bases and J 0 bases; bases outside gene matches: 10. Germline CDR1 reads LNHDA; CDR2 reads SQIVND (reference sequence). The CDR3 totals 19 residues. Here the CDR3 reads CASSSTSGTGSSGANVLTF. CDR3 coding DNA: TGTGCCAGTAGTAGCACTTCCGGGACAGGGAGCTCTGGGGCCAACGTCCTGACTTTC. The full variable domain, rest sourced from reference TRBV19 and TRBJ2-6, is DGGITQSPKYLFRKEGQNVTLSCEQNLNHDAMYWYRQDPGQGLRLIYYSQIVNDFQKGDIAEGYSVSREKKESFPLTVTSAQKNPTAFYLCASSSTSGTGSSGANVLTFGAGSRLTVL.

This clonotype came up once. Here the CDR3 reads CASRKTGGLTDTQYF. The DNA of the CDR3 is TGTGCCAGCAGAAAAACAGGGGGCCTCACAGATACGCAGTATTTT. This chain joins TRBV9 and TRBJ2-3, with 9 bases lining up with TRBD1. The V and J ends lost 5 bases and 2 bases, in that order; junction bases with no gene match: 6. CDR1 and CDR2 (germline): SGDLS, YYNGEE. The CDR3 is 15 amino acids.

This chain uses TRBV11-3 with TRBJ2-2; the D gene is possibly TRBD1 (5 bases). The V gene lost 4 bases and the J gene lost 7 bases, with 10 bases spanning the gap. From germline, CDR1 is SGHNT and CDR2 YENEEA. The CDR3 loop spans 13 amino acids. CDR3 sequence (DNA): TGTGCCAGCAGCTCGACAGAGAGCGGGGAGCTGTTTTTT. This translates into CASSSTESGELFF. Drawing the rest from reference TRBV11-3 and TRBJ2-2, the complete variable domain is EAGVVQSPRYKIIEKKQPVAFWCNPISGHNTLYWYLQNLGQGPELLIRYENEEAVDDSQLPKDRFSAERLKGVDSTLKIQPAELGDSAVYLCASSSTESGELFFGEGSRLTVL.

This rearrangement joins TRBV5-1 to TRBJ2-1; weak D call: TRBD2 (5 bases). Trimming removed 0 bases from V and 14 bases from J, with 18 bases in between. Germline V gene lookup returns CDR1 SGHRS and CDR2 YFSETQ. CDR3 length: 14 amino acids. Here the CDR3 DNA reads TGCGCCAGCAGCTTGGGCCGGGCCGAAAACGGGGAGTTCTTC. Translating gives CASSLGRAENGEFF.

The CDR3 sequence is CANSLGGETQYF. The CDR3 DNA reads as TGTGCCAACTCTCTAGGGGGGGAGACCCAGTACTTC. The chain recombines TRBV7-2 with TRBJ2-5; D tentatively fits TRBD1 or TRBD2 (6 bases each). Trimming took off 10 bases at V and 5 bases at J, with 14 bases between the two ends. The CDR3 is made up of 12 amino acids. Germline values: CDR1 SGHTA, CDR2 FQGNSA.

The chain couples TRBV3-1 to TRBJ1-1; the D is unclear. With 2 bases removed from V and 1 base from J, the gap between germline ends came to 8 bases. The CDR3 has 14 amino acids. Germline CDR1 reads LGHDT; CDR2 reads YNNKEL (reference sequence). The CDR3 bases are TGTGCCAGCAGCCAAATTACAGAGAACACTGAAGCTTTCTTT. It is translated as CASSQITENTEAFF. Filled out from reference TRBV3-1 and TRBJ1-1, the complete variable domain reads DTAVSQTPKYLVTQMGNDKSIKCEQNLGHDTMYWYKQDSKKFLKIMFSYNNKELIINETVPNRFSPKSPDKAHLNLHINSLELGDSAVYFCASSQITENTEAFFGQGTRLTVV.

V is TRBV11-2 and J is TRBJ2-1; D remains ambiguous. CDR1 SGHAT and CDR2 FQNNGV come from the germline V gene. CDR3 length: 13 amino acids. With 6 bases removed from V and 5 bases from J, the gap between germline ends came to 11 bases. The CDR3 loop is CASRRLSDNEQFF. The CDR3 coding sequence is TGTGCCAGCAGACGACTGAGCGACAATGAGCAGTTCTTC.

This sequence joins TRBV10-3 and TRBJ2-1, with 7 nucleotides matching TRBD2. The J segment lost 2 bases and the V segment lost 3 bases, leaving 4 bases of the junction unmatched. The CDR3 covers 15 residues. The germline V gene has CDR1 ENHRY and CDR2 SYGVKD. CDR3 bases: TGTGCCATCAGTGACCGTGGGGGGGCCTACAATGAGCAGTTCTTC. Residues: CAISDRGGAYNEQFF.

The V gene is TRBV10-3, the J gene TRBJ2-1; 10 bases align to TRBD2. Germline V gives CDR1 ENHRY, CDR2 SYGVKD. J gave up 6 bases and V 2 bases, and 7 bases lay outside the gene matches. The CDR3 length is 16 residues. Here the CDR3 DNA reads TGTGCCATCAGTGAGAGGGTGGTAGCGGGGGGCAATGAGCAGTTCTTC. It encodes CAISERVVAGGNEQFF.

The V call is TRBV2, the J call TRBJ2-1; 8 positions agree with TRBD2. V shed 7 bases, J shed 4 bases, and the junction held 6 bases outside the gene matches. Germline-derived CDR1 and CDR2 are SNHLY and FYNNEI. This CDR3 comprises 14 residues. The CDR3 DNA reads TGTGCCAGCACTGGACTAGCAGATTACAATGAGCAGTTCTTC. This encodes CASTGLADYNEQFF.

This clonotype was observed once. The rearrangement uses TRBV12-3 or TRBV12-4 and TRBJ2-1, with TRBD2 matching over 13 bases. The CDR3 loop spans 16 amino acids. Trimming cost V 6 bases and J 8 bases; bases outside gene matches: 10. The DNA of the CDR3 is TGTGCCAGCAGACTGACCGGGACTAGCGGGATACATGAGCAGTTCTTC. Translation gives CASRLTGTSGIHEQFF.

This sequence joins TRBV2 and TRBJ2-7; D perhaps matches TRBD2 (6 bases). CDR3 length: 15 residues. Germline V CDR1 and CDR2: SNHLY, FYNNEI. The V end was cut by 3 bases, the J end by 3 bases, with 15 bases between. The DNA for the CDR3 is TGTGCCAGCAGTGATGCTCTGACTAGTATCTACGAGCAGTACTTC. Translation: CASSDALTSIYEQYF.

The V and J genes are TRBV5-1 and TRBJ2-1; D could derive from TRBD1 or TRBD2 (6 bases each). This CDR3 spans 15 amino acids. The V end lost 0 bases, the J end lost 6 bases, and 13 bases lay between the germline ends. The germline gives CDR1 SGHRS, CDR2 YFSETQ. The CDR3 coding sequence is TGCGCCAGCAGCTTGGCCCCGGGGGCCCTCAATGAGCAGTTCTTC. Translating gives CASSLAPGALNEQFF.

The DNA of the CDR3 is TGTGCCAGCAGTGATGGACCAGAAGCTTTCTTT. It encodes CASSDGPEAFF. The V gene is TRBV2, the J gene TRBJ1-1; D is uncertain. CDR1 and CDR2 (germline): SNHLY, FYNNEI. The CDR3 is made up of 11 amino acids. V was pared by 3 bases and J by 8 bases, with 7 bases between.

This chain's CDR3 is CASSPPEGWDRANEQFF. The CDR3, as DNA: TGTGCCAGCTCACCGCCGGAGGGGTGGGACAGGGCAAATGAGCAGTTCTTC. The chain combines TRBV18 with TRBJ2-1; 9 nucleotides match TRBD1. The germline gives CDR1 KGHSH, CDR2 LQKENI. This CDR3 region has 17 residues. V lost 3 bases to trimming and J lost 7 bases; unmatched junction nucleotides: 13.

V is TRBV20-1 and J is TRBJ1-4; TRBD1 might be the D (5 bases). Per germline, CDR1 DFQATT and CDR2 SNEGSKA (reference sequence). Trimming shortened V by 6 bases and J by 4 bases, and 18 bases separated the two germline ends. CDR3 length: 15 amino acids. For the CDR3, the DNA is TGCAGTGCCCGTCCCCCCGGGACCGGTAATGAAAAACTGTTTTTT. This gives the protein CSARPPGTGNEKLFF.

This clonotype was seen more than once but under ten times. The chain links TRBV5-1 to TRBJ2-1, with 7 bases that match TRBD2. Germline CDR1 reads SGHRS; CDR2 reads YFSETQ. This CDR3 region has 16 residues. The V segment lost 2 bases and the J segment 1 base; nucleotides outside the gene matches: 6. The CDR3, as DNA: TGCGCCAGCAGCTTACGGGGCGGGGGATCCTACAATGAGCAGTTCTTC. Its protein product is CASSLRGGGSYNEQFF.

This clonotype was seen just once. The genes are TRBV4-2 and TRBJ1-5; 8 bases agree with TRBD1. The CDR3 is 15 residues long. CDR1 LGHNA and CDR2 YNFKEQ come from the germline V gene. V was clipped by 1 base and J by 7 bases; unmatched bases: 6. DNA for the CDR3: TGTGCCAGCAGCCAAGGGTCAGGGGGCGAACAGCCCCAGCATTTT. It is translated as CASSQGSGGEQPQHF.

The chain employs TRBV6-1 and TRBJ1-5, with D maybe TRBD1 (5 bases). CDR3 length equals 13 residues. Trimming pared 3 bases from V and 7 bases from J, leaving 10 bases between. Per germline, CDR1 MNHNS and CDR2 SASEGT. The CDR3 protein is CASSERGAQPQHF. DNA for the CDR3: TGTGCCAGCAGTGAGCGAGGGGCGCAGCCCCAGCATTTT.

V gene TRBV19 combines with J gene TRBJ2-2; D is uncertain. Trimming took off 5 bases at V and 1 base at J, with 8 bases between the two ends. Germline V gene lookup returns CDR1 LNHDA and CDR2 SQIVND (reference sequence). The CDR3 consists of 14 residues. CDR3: CASSPDLNTGELFF. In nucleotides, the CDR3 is TGTGCCAGTAGTCCAGACTTGAACACCGGGGAGCTGTTTTTT.

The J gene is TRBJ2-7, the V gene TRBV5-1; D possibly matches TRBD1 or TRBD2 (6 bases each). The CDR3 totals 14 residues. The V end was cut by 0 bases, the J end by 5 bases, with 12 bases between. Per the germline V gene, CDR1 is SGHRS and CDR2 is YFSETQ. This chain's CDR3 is CASSLEGGVHEQYF. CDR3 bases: TGCGCCAGCAGCTTGGAGGGGGGAGTCCACGAGCAGTACTTC.

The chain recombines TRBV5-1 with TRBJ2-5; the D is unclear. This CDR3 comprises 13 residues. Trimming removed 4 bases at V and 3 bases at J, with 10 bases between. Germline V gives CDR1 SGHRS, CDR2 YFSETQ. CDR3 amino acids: CASSTGSKETQYF. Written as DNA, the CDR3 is TGCGCCAGCAGCACCGGGTCAAAAGAGACCCAGTACTTC.

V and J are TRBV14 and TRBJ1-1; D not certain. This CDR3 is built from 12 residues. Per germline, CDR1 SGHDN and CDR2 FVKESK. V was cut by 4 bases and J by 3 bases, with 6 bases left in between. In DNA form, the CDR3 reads TGTGCCAGCAGCCTAAGGTACACTGAAGCTTTCTTT. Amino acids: CASSLRYTEAFF.

The DNA of the CDR3 is TGTGCCAGCAGTTATAGCGGGACTAATGAAAAACTGTTTTTT. Residues: CASSYSGTNEKLFF. V is TRBV6-1 and J is TRBJ1-4, with D hard to call. The CDR3 is made up of 14 amino acids. Trimming removed 5 bases from V and 2 bases from J, with 9 bases in between. Germline loops: CDR1 MNHNS, CDR2 SASEGT.

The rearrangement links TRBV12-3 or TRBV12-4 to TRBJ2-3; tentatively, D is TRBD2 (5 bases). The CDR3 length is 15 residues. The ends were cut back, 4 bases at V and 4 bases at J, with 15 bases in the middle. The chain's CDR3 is CASSSIIRSADTQYF. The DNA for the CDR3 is TGTGCCAGCAGTTCAATAATCCGTAGCGCAGATACGCAGTATTTT.

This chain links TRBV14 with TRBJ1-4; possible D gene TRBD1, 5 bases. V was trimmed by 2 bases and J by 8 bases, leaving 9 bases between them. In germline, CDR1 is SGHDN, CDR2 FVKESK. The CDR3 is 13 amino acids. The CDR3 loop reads CASSQIEGEKLFF. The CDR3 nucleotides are TGTGCCAGCAGCCAAATCGAGGGGGAAAAACTGTTTTTT.

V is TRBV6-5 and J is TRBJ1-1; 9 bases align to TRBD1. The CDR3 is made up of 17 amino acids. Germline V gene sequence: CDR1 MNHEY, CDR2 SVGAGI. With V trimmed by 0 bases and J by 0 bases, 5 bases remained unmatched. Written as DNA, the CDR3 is TGTGCCAGCAGTTACTCGGGACAGGGAGGGATGAACACTGAAGCTTTCTTT. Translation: CASSYSGQGGMNTEAFF.

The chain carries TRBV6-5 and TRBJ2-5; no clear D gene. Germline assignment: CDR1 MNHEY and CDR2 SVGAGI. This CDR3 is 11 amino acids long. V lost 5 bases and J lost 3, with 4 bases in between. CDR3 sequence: CASSAKETQYF. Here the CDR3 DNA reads TGTGCCAGCAGTGCCAAAGAGACCCAGTACTTC.

The CDR3 sequence is CATSRDRQGGGYTF. The CDR3 DNA is TGTGCCACCAGCAGAGATAGACAGGGGGGTGGCTACACCTTC. The J gene is TRBJ1-2, the V gene TRBV15; TRBD1 matches 9 bases. V lost 0 bases, J lost 7 bases, and 3 bases stayed unmatched. CDR1 and CDR2 from the germline V gene are LNHNV and YYDKDF (reference sequence). The CDR3 has 14 amino acids.

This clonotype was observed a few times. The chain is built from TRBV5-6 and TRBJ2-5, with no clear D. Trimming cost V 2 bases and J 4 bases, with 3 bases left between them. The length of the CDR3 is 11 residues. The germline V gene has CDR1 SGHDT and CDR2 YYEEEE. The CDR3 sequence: CASSFSETQYF. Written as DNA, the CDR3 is TGTGCCAGCAGCTTCTCAGAGACCCAGTACTTC.